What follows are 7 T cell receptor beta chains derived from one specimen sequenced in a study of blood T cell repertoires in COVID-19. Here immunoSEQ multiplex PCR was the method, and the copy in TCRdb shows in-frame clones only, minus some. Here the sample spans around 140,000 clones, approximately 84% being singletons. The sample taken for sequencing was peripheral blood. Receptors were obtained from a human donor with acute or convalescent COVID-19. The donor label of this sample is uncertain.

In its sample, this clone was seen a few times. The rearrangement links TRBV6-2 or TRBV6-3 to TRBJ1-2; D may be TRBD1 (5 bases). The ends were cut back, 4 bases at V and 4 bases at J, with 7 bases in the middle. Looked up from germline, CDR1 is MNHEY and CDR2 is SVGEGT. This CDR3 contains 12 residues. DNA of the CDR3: TGTGCCAGCAGTTTGACAGCCTATGGCTACACCTTC. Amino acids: CASSLTAYGYTF.

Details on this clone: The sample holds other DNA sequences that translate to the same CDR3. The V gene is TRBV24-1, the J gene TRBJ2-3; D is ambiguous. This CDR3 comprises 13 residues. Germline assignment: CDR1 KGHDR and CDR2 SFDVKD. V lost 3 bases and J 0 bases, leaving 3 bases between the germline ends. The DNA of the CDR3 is TGTGCCACCAGTGATCCTAGCACAGATACGCAGTATTTT. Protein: CATSDPSTDTQYF.

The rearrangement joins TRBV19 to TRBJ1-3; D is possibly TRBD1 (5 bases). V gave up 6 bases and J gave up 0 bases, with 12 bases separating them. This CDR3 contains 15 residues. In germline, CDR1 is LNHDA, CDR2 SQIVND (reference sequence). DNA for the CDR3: TGTGCCAGTAGGTGGGGCAGCAGCTCTGGAAACACCATATATTTT. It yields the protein CASRWGSSSGNTIYF.

The CDR3 sequence: CASSVLTGAGEKLFF. For the CDR3, the DNA is TGTGCCAGCAGTGTTCTGACAGGGGCGGGGGAAAAACTGTTTTTT. V usage is TRBV2 and J usage is TRBJ1-4, with TRBD1 matching 8 bases. Unmatched junction bases numbered 9, after V lost 4 bases and J lost 8 bases. The CDR3 runs 15 residues. Germline assignment: CDR1 SNHLY and CDR2 FYNNEI.

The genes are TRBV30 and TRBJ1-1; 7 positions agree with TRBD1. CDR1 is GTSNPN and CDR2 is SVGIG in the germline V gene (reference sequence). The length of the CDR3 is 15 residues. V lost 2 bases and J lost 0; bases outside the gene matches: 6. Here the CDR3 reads CAWSLVGTVNTEAFF. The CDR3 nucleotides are TGTGCCTGGAGTCTAGTCGGGACAGTGAACACTGAAGCTTTCTTT.

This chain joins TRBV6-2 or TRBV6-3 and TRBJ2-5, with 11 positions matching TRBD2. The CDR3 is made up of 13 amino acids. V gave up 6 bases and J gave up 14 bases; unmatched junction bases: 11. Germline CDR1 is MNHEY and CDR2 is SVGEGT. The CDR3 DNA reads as TGTGCCAGCAGCCGACCGGGACTAGCGGTTACCTACTTC. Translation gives CASSRPGLAVTYF.

The CDR3 DNA is TGCGCCAGCAGCCAAGATCTATCGGGGGGCGAGCAGTACTTC. Protein: CASSQDLSGGEQYF. The V gene is TRBV4-3, the J gene TRBJ2-7; TRBD2 matches 7 bases. Germline V gives CDR1 LGHNA, CDR2 YSLEER. V was clipped by 0 bases and J by 6 bases; unmatched bases: 5. The CDR3 has 14 amino acids.